This T cell receptor (beta chain) was documented in a study of regulatory T cells in long-lasting Graves disease (dated by TCRdb to about 2021). With respect to the entire study: Antithyroid drugs had been taken for less than 3 months by newly diagnosed Graves' disease patients. Peripheral blood TCR sequencing and RNA sequencing compared persistent Graves' disease patients with newly diagnosed Graves' disease patients. A total of some 35 samples underwent TCR sequencing: about 13 from persistent and approximately 20 from newly diagnosed Graves' disease patients. The study was registered as a clinical trial and conducted in China.

V gives up 2 bases and J gives up 6 bases, and the segment between their germline ends measures 6 bases. From the germline V gene, CDR1 is MDHEN and CDR2 is SYDVKM. From the cysteine up to the phenylalanine, the CDR3 has a length of 12 residues. Just CDR3 DNA is preserved here, 36 bases in frame from base 1. Explained via the paper, the time point label denotes: newly diagnosed GD, antithyroid drugs for less than 3 months. For both TCR sequencing and RNA sequencing, RNA was extracted from PBMCs in TRIzol. The diagnosis of Graves' disease was made according to American Thyroid Association guidelines. Patients were recruited from an endocrinology department in Xi'an, China. From each patient, nine milliliters of peripheral blood was collected into an EDTA anticoagulant tube. Ficoll Paque Plus density gradient separation was used to isolate PBMCs, and no additional T cell sorting was done. An Agilent 2100 Bioanalyzer and agarose gel were used to assess RNA quality, and a NanoDrop 2000 was used to measure RNA concentration.

Library prep was done by multiplex PCR. The sequencing machine was an Illumina HiSeq 4000. CDR3 regions were amplified by Arm-PCR with iRepertoire HTBI primers to construct TCR beta libraries. Before sequencing, the PCR products underwent gel purification. The original pipeline was this. Across samples, roughly 60 TRBV and roughly 15 TRBJ segments were identified and used for gene usage analysis of CDR3 amino acid clonotypes. COPE and FqMerger were used to merge the filtered high-quality paired reads into contigs. BLAST was used to align contigs to IMGT TRBV, TRBD and TRBJ reference genes, with CDR3 defined following IMGT. Clonotypes above 0.1% frequency were classified as highly expanded clones. Repertoire diversity was measured by Shannon entropy, and V-J evenness by the Gini coefficient. A clonotype was considered public if more than one individual shared it. Using fastp at Q25 and MiXCR, TCRdb reprocessed the public reads and kept productive beta chains. When rows share a CDR3 protein, they turn into one entry using the most common DNA and genes. The V and J calls, along with clone size, are taken from TCRdb and not from the paper's own processing. Recorded for this sample are 400,000 to 550,000 distinct CDR3 sequences; more than 12% of them occurred a single time. The ten largest make up around 15% of the sample.

This clonotype was seen repeatedly, ten times or more. The antigen it binds to is not known. No base qualities exist here, and no much larger clone lies one base off it. Beyond this particular receptor, the publication reports: Because the primary lesion, thyroid tissue, could not be accessed, the study looked at peripheral blood alone. The authors acknowledged the small sample size as a limitation that may reduce accuracy. Patients with persistent disease shared more public clonotypes (approximately 2,500) than newly diagnosed patients did (more than 900). Only the TCR beta chain was sequenced and analyzed. Compared with newly diagnosed patients, persistent Graves' disease patients had lower TCR Shannon entropy and fewer highly expanded clones, which suggests clonal expansion. Preferential use of TRBV28, TRBJ1-2 and TRBJ2-5 was observed in persistent disease, whereas TRBV20-1 and TRBJ2-1 were favored in newly diagnosed disease.

The same data also went into a second study, on T cells in Graves' hyperthyroidism and ophthalmopathy. The second study's paper adds: A patient counted as having stable Graves' hyperthyroidism if no progression to ophthalmopathy occurred over 18 months of follow-up. Hyperthyroidism patients were newly diagnosed, with disease duration under 2 months, and aged 18 to 65 years. Patients with uncontrolled infections, other autoimmune diseases, pregnancy or lactation were excluded. Diagnoses were established on the basis of clinical symptoms, serum thyroxine and TRAb, thyroid ultrasound, and orbital computed tomography. The first round of RT-PCR for the TCR CDR3 was performed with the HTBI primer set and the Qiagen OneStep RT-PCR kit. Most expanded thyroid clonotypes (frequency above 0.001) were also found in blood, which suggests that blood repertoires may mirror thyroid immune responses. In cross-validation, a model built on a 13 V-J signature told ophthalmopathy apart from stable hyperthyroidism with under 90% sensitivity and around 84% specificity, and in testing the same model reached 80%/75%. In validation, the model predicted progression to ophthalmopathy a median of around 6.5 months before onset, with approximately 71% sensitivity and more than 72% specificity. A discovery cohort of about 95 patients, roughly 45 with Graves' ophthalmopathy and over 55 with stable Graves' hyperthyroidism, was used to find distinguishing TCR V-J signatures. Prospective prediction of ophthalmopathy was tested in an independent validation cohort consisting of roughly 20 hyperthyroidism patients and 15 or so patients who later progressed to ophthalmopathy. The roughly 91 discovery patients were randomly divided into training and test sets at a 7:3 ratio. In several Graves' hyperthyroidism patients, the study also compared T-cell repertoires from thyroid tissue with T-cell repertoires from blood. After blood sampling, hyperthyroidism patients were treated with methimazole at a starting dose of 30 mg daily, and ophthalmopathy patients were treated with high-dose intravenous methylprednisolone. The libraries were constructed in a second round of multiplex PCR and then size-selected and purified. Libraries were sequenced paired-end with 100 bp reads on an Illumina HiSeq2000. Raw data were processed with SOAPnuke, discarding reads with adapters, uncalled bases, mean Phred below 15, or no exact constant-primer or identifier match. High-quality paired reads were merged with COPE v1.2.5, and unique nucleotide sequences were defined as clonotypes. Clonotypes were aligned to IMGT TRBV, TRBD and TRBJ reference segments using MiTCR v1.1. The analysis was restricted to V-J combinations with a frequency above 0.0001, which together covered 99.2% of the repertoires. A TCS score was defined as the ratio of F50 (clonal expansion) to E x V (chaos), with BLOSUM62-based TCRdist applied between CDR3 peptides within each V-J. Welch's t-statistics and random forest reduced just over 500 V-J features to some 14, which were used in a naive Bayes classifier (R e1071). Sample size was not statistically predetermined, and investigators were not blinded to group allocation. TCR Vbeta CDR3 sequencing of approximately 140 peripheral blood samples (over 40 ophthalmopathy, under 80 hyperthyroidism and approximately 17 progressor patients) is reported in the paper.

The specimen was peripheral blood mononuclear cells (PBMCs), collected at new diagnosis, from a patient treated with antithyroid drugs. The receptor chain draws on TRBV28 and TRBJ2-3; no D segment can be confidently identified. This sequence was found in a woman aged 25 to 45 with Graves disease. Donor details come from another sample of the same person, matched by shared clones. This receptor carries the CDR3 CASSLLYDTQYF. The DNA reads as follows: TGTGCCAGCAGTTTACTTTACGATACGCAGTATTTT.